The 7 T cell receptor beta chains reported below all come from one sample, sequenced in a study of cytomegalovirus exposure and HLA in healthy donors. The study ran its PCR with 60 Vbeta and 13 Jbeta primers. Sequenced by immunoSEQ multiplex PCR; TCRdb stores in-frame clones only, minus some. The sample records 130,000 to 150,000 clones, 75% to 80% being singletons. Sequences were obtained from PBMCs. Receptors were obtained from a man aged 18 to 29 in good health and CMV-seronegative.

The chain recombines TRBV5-1 with TRBJ1-1; no reliable D call. Per germline, CDR1 SGHRS and CDR2 YFSETQ. V dropped 0 bases and J dropped 1 base, with 10 bases sitting between them. The CDR3 is 15 amino acids. The CDR3 region is CASSLVGLTNTEAFF. The CDR3 DNA reads TGCGCCAGCAGCTTGGTCGGACTGACGAACACTGAAGCTTTCTTT.

This rearrangement joins TRBV28 to TRBJ2-7, with D tentatively TRBD2 (5 bases). Germline V lookup: CDR1 MDHEN, CDR2 SYDVKM. CDR3 length equals 16 residues. Trimming stripped 3 bases from V and 3 bases from J, with 18 bases between. DNA of the CDR3: TGTGCCAGCAGTTTTCCCGGACGGGAAGGTTACTACGAGCAGTACTTC. Translation: CASSFPGREGYYEQYF.

This sequence joins TRBV29-1 and TRBJ2-2; D gene ambiguous. Germline V gives CDR1 SQVTM, CDR2 ANQGSEA. The CDR3 totals 11 residues. With 7 bases removed from V and 2 bases from J, the gap between germline ends came to 5 bases. The CDR3: CSASNTGELFF. DNA for the CDR3: TGCAGCGCGTCCAACACCGGGGAGCTGTTTTTT.

This chain links TRBV7-3 with TRBJ2-3, with TRBD2 matching 7 bases. The V gene end was trimmed by 5 bases and the J gene end by 2 bases; junction bases not matched to a gene: 7. The length of the CDR3 is 15 residues. In germline, CDR1 is SGHTA, CDR2 FQGTGA. CDR3 loop: CASSVLGLSTDTQYF. As DNA, the CDR3 is TGTGCCAGCAGCGTACTGGGACTATCCACAGATACGCAGTATTTT.

This chain's CDR3 is CASSLALPELLDEQYF. The DNA for the CDR3 is TGCGCCAGCAGCCTGGCACTCCCGGAGCTGCTTGACGAGCAGTACTTC. This sequence joins TRBV5-1 and TRBJ2-7; D gene ambiguous. Trimming cost V 4 bases and J 5 bases, with 22 bases left between them. The CDR3 has 16 amino acids. CDR1 is SGHRS, CDR2 YFSETQ, per germline. The entire variable domain, with the rest obtained from reference TRBV5-1 and TRBJ2-7, is as follows: KAGVTQTPRYLIKTRGQQVTLSCSPISGHRSVSWYQQTPGQGLQFLFEYFSETQRNKGNFPGRFSGRQFSNSRSEMNVSTLELGDSALYLCASSLALPELLDEQYFGPGTRLTVT.

With regard to this clone: The same CDR3 can be traced to other DNA sequences in this sample. The chain employs TRBV6-5 and TRBJ2-7; 10 bases are shared with TRBD1. From germline, CDR1 is MNHEY and CDR2 SVGAGI. This CDR3 comprises 13 residues. V shed 5 bases, J shed 4 bases, and the junction held 2 bases outside the gene matches. The CDR3 reads CASSDRGLYEQYF. CDR3 bases: TGTGCCAGCAGTGACAGGGGGCTATACGAGCAGTACTTC.

V is TRBV2 and J is TRBJ1-3; no reliable D call. Trimming stripped 9 bases from V and 3 bases from J, with 12 bases between. Looked up from germline, CDR1 is SNHLY and CDR2 is FYNNEI. This CDR3 is built from 13 residues. The CDR3 is CARQKQIGNTIYF. CDR3 nucleotides: TGTGCCAGACAAAAACAGATTGGAAACACCATATATTTT.